This is a list of T cell receptor beta chains from one sample in a study of blood T cell repertoires in COVID-19. This table comes from immunoSEQ multiplex PCR, and its TCRdb copy is limited to in-frame clones, with some not included. The sample lists about 110,000 clones, approximately 70% seen once, with less than 10% in the top ten. Material: peripheral blood. The receptors originated from a woman aged 55 to 70 with acute or convalescent COVID-19. CDR3s include the opening cysteine and the closing phenylalanine or tryptophan. The D gene is left open where the match is weak. A row's size may be missing; if present it is once, few, many or a size class.

CDR3 protein: CASSDEGEYEQYF; CDR3 DNA: TGTGCCAGCAGTGACGAGGGAGAGTACGAGCAGTACTTC; D gene: NA; V gene: TRBV25-1; clone size: NA; J gene: TRBJ2-7
CDR3 protein: CATSRDLRGATYGYTF; CDR3 DNA: TGTGCCACCAGCAGAGATCTGCGGGGGGCGACCTATGGCTACACCTTC; D gene: NA; V gene: TRBV15; clone size: few; J gene: TRBJ1-2
CDR3 protein: CASSFTGSSGANVLTF; CDR3 DNA: TGCGCCAGCAGCTTTACAGGAAGTTCTGGGGCCAACGTCCTGACTTTC; D gene: NA; V gene: TRBV5-1; clone size: NA; J gene: TRBJ2-6
CDR3 protein: CAWSTPARQLQPQHF; CDR3 DNA: TGTGCCTGGAGCACACCGGCAAGACAGCTACAGCCCCAGCATTTT; D gene: NA; V gene: TRBV30; clone size: NA; J gene: TRBJ1-5
CDR3 protein: CASSYSNYGYTF; CDR3 DNA: TGTGCCAGCAGTTATAGTAACTATGGCTACACCTTC; D gene: NA; V gene: TRBV6-2/TRBV6-3; clone size: NA; J gene: TRBJ1-2
CDR3 protein: CSVAKGLGETQYF; CDR3 DNA: TGCAGCGTTGCGAAGGGGCTGGGAGAGACCCAGTACTTC; D gene: NA; V gene: TRBV29-1; clone size: few; J gene: TRBJ2-5
CDR3 protein: CASSQPDRNTEAFF; CDR3 DNA: TGTGCCAGCAGCCAACCGGACAGGAACACTGAAGCTTTCTTT; D gene: NA; V gene: TRBV4-2; clone size: NA; J gene: TRBJ1-1
CDR3 protein: CASSTRQGDYEQYF; CDR3 DNA: TGTGCCAGCAGTACGAGACAGGGTGACTACGAGCAGTACTTC; D gene: TRBD1; V gene: TRBV27; clone size: NA; J gene: TRBJ2-7
CDR3 protein: CASTNFKQGGNSPLHF; CDR3 DNA: TGTGCCAGCACCAACTTCAAACAGGGGGGGAATTCACCCCTCCACTTT; D gene: TRBD1; V gene: TRBV5-4; clone size: NA; J gene: TRBJ1-6
CDR3 protein: CASSRPGGELFF; CDR3 DNA: TGTGCCAGCAGCCGGCCGGGCGGGGAGCTGTTTTTT; D gene: NA; V gene: TRBV5-4; clone size: once; J gene: TRBJ2-2
CDR3 protein: CASSHSRAENTEAFF; CDR3 DNA: TGTGCCAGCAGCCACTCGCGCGCGGAGAACACTGAAGCTTTCTTT; D gene: NA; V gene: TRBV4-2; clone size: NA; J gene: TRBJ1-1
CDR3 protein: CASSPLAGVTSEQYF; CDR3 DNA: TGTGCCAGCAGCCCACTAGCGGGGGTAACCTCGGAGCAGTACTTC; D gene: TRBD2; V gene: TRBV4-2; clone size: NA; J gene: TRBJ2-7
CDR3 protein: CASSQVGGASNQPQHF; CDR3 DNA: TGCGCCAGCAGCCAAGTCGGGGGGGCCTCTAATCAGCCCCAGCATTTT; D gene: NA; V gene: TRBV4-1; clone size: few; J gene: TRBJ1-5
CDR3 protein: CASSPPDGGYEQYF; CDR3 DNA: TGTGCCAGCTCACCGCCGGACGGGGGGTACGAGCAGTACTTC; D gene: TRBD2; V gene: TRBV18; clone size: NA; J gene: TRBJ2-7
CDR3 protein: CASSSELPGELFF; CDR3 DNA: TGTGCCAGCAGTTCCGAACTCCCCGGGGAGCTGTTTTTT; D gene: NA; V gene: TRBV12-3/TRBV12-4; clone size: NA; J gene: TRBJ2-2
CDR3 protein: CASSSPQGAGYNSPLHF; CDR3 DNA: TGTGCCAGCAGTTCCCCACAGGGGGCAGGATATAATTCACCCCTCCACTTT; D gene: TRBD1; V gene: TRBV28; clone size: NA; J gene: TRBJ1-6
CDR3 protein: CASSSLAGAYNEQFF; CDR3 DNA: TGTGCCAGCAGCTCACTAGCGGGGGCCTACAATGAGCAGTTCTTC; D gene: TRBD2; V gene: TRBV7-2; clone size: NA; J gene: TRBJ2-1
CDR3 protein: CASSSGTSGGLETQYF; CDR3 DNA: TGTGCCAGCAGTTCCGGGACTAGCGGGGGGCTAGAGACCCAGTACTTC; D gene: TRBD2; V gene: TRBV6-2/TRBV6-3; clone size: NA; J gene: TRBJ2-5
CDR3 protein: CASSPGFPDTQYF; CDR3 DNA: TGTGCCAGCAGTCCAGGGTTTCCAGATACGCAGTATTTT; D gene: NA; V gene: TRBV12-3/TRBV12-4; clone size: NA; J gene: TRBJ2-3
CDR3 protein: CASSNVGGANEKLFF; CDR3 DNA: TGTGCCAGCAGCAACGTAGGAGGGGCTAATGAAAAACTGTTTTTT; D gene: NA; V gene: TRBV6-6; clone size: NA; J gene: TRBJ1-4